Below, 11 T cell receptor beta chains from the same sample are listed, as sequenced in a study of cytomegalovirus exposure and HLA in healthy donors. Primers included in the PCR were 60 Vbeta and 13 Jbeta primers. The protocol was immunoSEQ multiplex PCR, while the TCRdb copy is restricted to in-frame clones and leaves out a portion. There are about 160,000 clones in the sample; around 79% occur only once, and around 7% lies in the top ten. Specimen: PBMCs. The origin of the receptors is a male donor in good health and CMV-seropositive.

The rearrangement joins TRBV5-1 to TRBJ1-1, with 7 bases lining up with TRBD1. The junction had 18 bases not matched to a gene; V was cut back by 5 bases and J by 8 bases. CDR3 length: 16 amino acids. Per the germline V gene, CDR1 is SGHRS and CDR2 is YFSETQ. The CDR3 sequence: CASRPITRGRGVEAFF. Here the CDR3 DNA reads TGCGCCAGCAGACCGATTACAAGGGGGCGCGGGGTGGAAGCTTTCTTT.

This clone was observed a few times. The chain combines TRBV5-4 with TRBJ2-1; tentatively, D is TRBD2 (7 bases). Germline V gene data show CDR1 as SGHNT and CDR2 as YYREEE (reference sequence). The V and J ends lost 5 bases and 0 bases respectively, with 18 bases between them. The CDR3 consists of 17 residues. CDR3 amino acids: CASSSIGGASSYNEQFF. In DNA, the CDR3 is TGTGCCAGCAGTTCCATAGGGGGGGCGAGCTCCTACAATGAGCAGTTCTTC.

The chain joins TRBV19 to TRBJ1-5; TRBD1 might be the D (5 bases). The germline V gene encodes CDR1 LNHDA and CDR2 SQIVND (reference sequence). The CDR3 contains 14 residues. Between the trimmed V and J ends, which lost 7 bases and 0 bases, there was a span of 10 bases. The CDR3 region is CASTGGVSNQPQHF. The CDR3 coding sequence is TGTGCCAGTACTGGGGGGGTTAGCAATCAGCCCCAGCATTTT.

V and J are TRBV9 and TRBJ2-1; 12 nucleotides agree with TRBD2. Looked up from germline, CDR1 is SGDLS and CDR2 is YYNGEE. V trimming: 4 bases; J trimming: 7 bases; junction bases outside the gene matches: 12. The CDR3 is 17 residues long. The CDR3 loop is CASSPWSSGGAGNEQFF. For the CDR3, the DNA is TGTGCCAGCAGCCCGTGGTCTAGCGGGGGGGCGGGGAATGAGCAGTTCTTC.

This chain connects TRBV5-8 to TRBJ1-6; D remains unclear. Germline CDR1 reads SGHTS; CDR2 reads YDEGEE. The CDR3 runs to 15 residues. The ends were cut back, 3 bases at V and 0 bases at J, with 7 bases in the middle. The CDR3 coding sequence is TGTGCCAGCAGCTATCCTAGCTCCTATAATTCACCCCTCCACTTT. It translates to CASSYPSSYNSPLHF.

This clone was observed a single time. The chain joins TRBV19 to TRBJ2-7; a possible D gene is TRBD1 (6 bases). This CDR3 has 16 amino acids. V gave up 2 bases and J gave up 2 bases, with 16 bases separating them. Looked up from germline, CDR1 is LNHDA and CDR2 is SQIVND (reference sequence). As DNA, the CDR3 is TGTGCCAGTAGTATATGGTCCGGGACATCAACCTACGAGCAGTACTTC. Residues: CASSIWSGTSTYEQYF.

As DNA, the CDR3 is TGTGCCAGCAGCACCACAGGGATCTACGAGCAGTACTTC. Translation gives CASSTTGIYEQYF. V is TRBV7-6 and J is TRBJ2-7; maybe TRBD1 (6 bases). The CDR3 consists of 13 residues. Trimming removed 5 bases from V and 3 bases from J, with 11 bases in between. Germline CDR1 and CDR2: SGHVS and FNYEAQ.

The chain is built from TRBV5-1 and TRBJ1-1; D is ambiguous. Per the germline V gene, CDR1 is SGHRS and CDR2 is YFSETQ. Trimming stripped 0 bases from V and 3 bases from J, with 9 bases between. The CDR3 totals 14 residues. The CDR3 DNA is TGCGCCAGCAGCTTGGACGGTCGGGACACTGAAGCTTTCTTT. The encoded protein is CASSLDGRDTEAFF.

In this sample, this clone turned up once. One junction end disagrees with the germline gene, perhaps due to a read error. The chain has TRBV10-3 and TRBJ2-7; 10 bases are shared with TRBD1. The CDR3 is 13 amino acids. CDR1 and CDR2 (germline): ENHRY, SYGVKD. This CDR3 reads CATWDRGSNEQYF. The CDR3 region has the DNA TGTGCCACATGGGACAGGGGCTCCAACGAGCAGTACTTC.

The CDR3 DNA sequence: TGTGCCTGGATATCCGGGACAGGGGCCTACGAGCAGTACTTC. This gives the protein CAWISGTGAYEQYF. V usage is TRBV30 and J usage is TRBJ2-7; the match to TRBD1 covers 10 bases. The CDR3 has 14 amino acids. Germline CDR1 GTSNPN, CDR2 SVGIG (reference sequence). V lost 4 bases to trimming and J lost 2 bases; unmatched junction nucleotides: 5.

This clone was counted between two and nine times. V and J are TRBV6-1 and TRBJ1-5, with TRBD1 matching over 8 bases. The trim removed 7 bases at V and 4 bases at J, leaving 9 bases unmatched. Germline-derived CDR1 and CDR2 are MNHNS and SASEGT. This CDR3 has 15 residues. DNA for the CDR3: TGTGCCAGCACCGAACCGGACAGGGCAAATCAGCCCCAGCATTTT. Protein sequence: CASTEPDRANQPQHF.